The present T cell receptor beta chain was sequenced within a study of shared clonotypes between healthy human individuals (dated by TCRdb to about 2020). Describing the broader study: A few men and two women, aged 18 to 49 years, made up the cohort. Different laboratories and diverse techniques were used to prepare libraries and sequence TCR repertoires, to increase sequencing depth and limit assay-specific biases. Blood TCR repertoires of about five healthy adults were deeply sequenced to estimate repertoire size and the extent of clonotype sharing between individuals. Leukapheresis yielded between about 0.8 and 8.9 billion PBMCs per donor. For each donor, three plates each were used for CD4 naive and CD4 memory, two plates were used for CD8 naive, and one plate was used for CD8 memory. What the study reported, not specific to this receptor: Based on pairwise subsampling, the degree of clonotype sharing among donors was expected to be affected by sequencing depth. Estimated clonotype richness was generally larger for naive than for memory subsets. Higher generation probabilities were observed for clonotypes shared by all four sorted-subset donors than for non-shared clonotypes. Sampling was restricted to blood, and TCR repertoires in tissue are likely to differ from TCR repertoires in blood. When several donors were compared, the shared fraction of clonotypes was 5% to 6.5% for naive CD4, approximately 3.5% for naive CD8, more than 2% for memory CD4, and less than 0.5% for memory CD8. The small number of donors limited the genetic and exposure-history diversity represented. Even with the large sequencing depth, rarefaction of the sorted-subset datasets indicated that sequencing was incomplete.

The germline V gene provides CDR1 SGHRS and CDR2 YFSETQ. V loses 0 bases of germline sequence and J loses 1 base, and the interval between the two ends is 8 bases. Inclusive of the bounding cysteine and phenylalanine, the CDR3 is 15 residues long. Of all the DNA, just the CDR3 is kept, 45 bases in frame from base 1. Using the deep immunoSEQ assay, TCR CDR3 regions were amplified from genomic DNA by multiplex PCR. Genomic DNA extracted from each cell subset was distributed evenly over all wells of several immunoSEQ 96-well plates, and each plate served as one replicate. For sorted subsets, 150 to 250 ng of genomic DNA, equivalent to 25,000 to 30,000 T cell genomes, went into each replicate PCR. Purified libraries were measured with a Qubit 3.0 fluorometer, size-checked on a Bioanalyzer 2100, and measured again with the KAPA Library Quantification kit. Every immunoSEQ 96-well plate was sequenced on a dedicated single-read 150-cycle Illumina NextSeq 550 flow cell. Regarding the original processing steps: The immunoSEQ output contained only junctional sequences without quality scores, so filtering could not match that applied to full-length reads. Sequences were annotated with PyIR, a Python wrapper for IgBLAST v1.9, using IMGT germline references to assign V/J genes and CDR3. Reads were removed for weak V/J assignments (E-value above 1e-6), missing CDR3, stop codons, out-of-frame junctions, or ambiguous translated residues. V3J clonotypes were defined as sequences sharing the same inferred V gene, J gene, and CDR3 amino acid sequence. To compute the percentage overlap between repertoires, the number of shared unique clonotypes was divided by the size of the smaller repertoire. Repertoire richness was assessed with RTK rarefaction, the Chao1 estimator, and Recon v2.1 estimates of unobserved clonotypes. Generation probabilities were computed with OLGA for all TCRbeta clonotypes obtained by the gDNA method from a few donors. As stored in TCRdb, this immuneACCESS dataset retains in-frame rearrangements with V and J assigned. A fraction of the clones does not appear; measured against another copy, unresolved V genes explain less than half of the discrepancy, and the remainder lacks a known reason. That table is the source of V, J and clone size, and D and trimming were worked out from the DNA. The sample table shows millions of clones, and roughly 94% are seen once. Of the sample, 0.1% to 0.15% falls within the top ten clones.

With respect to this clone: Its antigen is not yet known. No much larger clonotype is one base removed from it; base qualities were not supplied. In the same sample, other DNA sequences code for this CDR3.

The donors were healthy, HIV-negative adults with no recently reported acute infections or vaccinations. Only Caucasian adults living in Nashville, Tennessee, USA were represented among the donors. Magnetic negative selection was used to enrich CD4+ T cells, after which naive cells were positively selected on CD45RA and the negative fraction became the memory subset. Blood was obtained by leukapheresis, after which PBMCs were separated by Ficoll-Histopaque density gradient centrifugation and cryopreserved in liquid nitrogen vapor phase. Analytical flow cytometry was used to check the purity and quantity of every magnetically sorted T cell population. From each sorted fraction, genomic DNA was isolated and quantified by UV absorbance on a Nanodrop 2000c.

This receptor was obtained from a young man in good health. The material sequenced was naive CD4+ T cells sorted from blood. Per the publication, the cell subset or site label means: CD45RA+ positively selected. The receptor chain draws on TRBV5-1 and TRBJ2-1; perhaps TRBD1 is the D gene, with 5 bases matching. The CDR3 in this case is CASSLGPGSYNEQFF. The bases are TGCGCCAGCAGCTTGGGGCCAGGGTCCTACAATGAGCAGTTCTTC.